This entry lists 25 T cell receptor beta chains sequenced from one sample in a study of blood T cell repertoires in COVID-19. The table came from immunoSEQ multiplex PCR; TCRdb's copy has only in-frame clones and leaves some out. Of roughly 150,000 clones listed, around four fifths are singletons. Sequencing was carried out using PBMCs or T cells enriched from blood (not recorded which). Source of these receptors: a man in his fifties or sixties who had recovered from COVID-19.

By proportion, this clone is medium-sized. V usage is TRBV6-5 and J usage is TRBJ1-2; tentatively, D is TRBD1 (6 bases). V dropped 5 bases and J dropped 4 bases, with 14 bases sitting between them. CDR3 length equals 14 residues. Germline V gene data show CDR1 as MNHEY and CDR2 as SVGAGI. CDR3 DNA: TGTGCCAGCAGTAGGTGGGGGCGCTTCTATGGCTACACCTTC. Protein sequence: CASSRWGRFYGYTF.

V usage is TRBV9 and J usage is TRBJ1-1; D not resolved. This CDR3 contains 17 residues. Germline V lookup: CDR1 SGDLS, CDR2 YYNGEE. V was clipped by 0 bases and J by 0 bases, with 15 bases between them. The DNA of the CDR3 is TGTGCCAGCAGCGTAGGTTCGGGGAGAGCTTTGAACACTGAAGCTTTCTTT. Its protein is CASSVGSGRALNTEAFF.

The V and J genes are TRBV15 and TRBJ2-3; possible D gene TRBD2, 6 bases. Trimming took off 0 bases at V and 6 bases at J, with 16 bases between the two ends. From germline, CDR1 is LNHNV and CDR2 YYDKDF (reference sequence). The CDR3 has 16 amino acids. The CDR3 reads CATSRDLPAGGDTQYF. CDR3 sequence (DNA): TGTGCCACCAGCAGAGATTTGCCGGCAGGAGGGGATACGCAGTATTTT.

The chain carries TRBV5-4 and TRBJ2-7; D gene unclear. Trimming took off 0 bases at V and 5 bases at J, with 9 bases between the two ends. The CDR3 has 13 amino acids. From germline, CDR1 is SGHNT and CDR2 YYREEE (reference sequence). CDR3 bases: TGTGCCAGCAGCTTGGACAGTTTCCACGAGCAGTACTTC. Amino acid sequence: CASSLDSFHEQYF.

This chain connects TRBV4-2 to TRBJ2-7; 10 bases line up with TRBD1. After removal of 2 bases from V and 5 bases from J, the junction contained 6 bases not matched to a gene. The CDR3 extends over 15 amino acids. Per germline, CDR1 LGHNA and CDR2 YNFKEQ. The CDR3 sequence: CASSQSDRGFDEQYF. The CDR3 DNA sequence: TGTGCCAGCAGCCAATCGGACAGGGGGTTTGACGAGCAGTACTTC.

The V and J genes are TRBV4-2 and TRBJ2-3; TRBD2 matches 12 bases. V lost 3 bases and J lost 4; bases outside the gene matches: 8. The CDR3 is 17 amino acids. CDR1 and CDR2 (germline): LGHNA, YNFKEQ. CDR3 DNA: TGTGCCAGCAGCCACGGACTAGCGGGGCACCGGGCAGATACGCAGTATTTT. This encodes CASSHGLAGHRADTQYF.

The chain employs TRBV7-9 and TRBJ1-1; 7 nucleotides align to TRBD1. From germline, CDR1 is SEHNR and CDR2 FQNEAQ (reference sequence). The CDR3 contains 14 residues. V gave up 5 bases and J gave up 1 base; unmatched junction bases: 4. CDR3 protein: CASSPRGQNTEAFF. CDR3 sequence (DNA): TGTGCCAGCAGCCCTAGGGGGCAGAACACTGAAGCTTTCTTT.

The gene calls are TRBV11-2 and TRBJ1-2, with D perhaps TRBD1 (5 bases). Trimming cost V 1 base and J 3 bases, with 15 bases left between them. The germline gives CDR1 SGHAT, CDR2 FQNNGV. The CDR3 contains 16 residues. The CDR3, as DNA: TGTGCCAGCAGCTTAGGGATGGGGCGCCAGGACTATGGCTACACCTTC. Its protein is CASSLGMGRQDYGYTF.

This chain uses TRBV5-6 with TRBJ1-2; D call uncertain. The CDR3 length is 11 residues. V gave up 4 bases and J gave up 1 base, with 2 bases separating them. In germline, CDR1 is SGHDT, CDR2 YYEEEE. The CDR3 coding sequence is TGTGCCAGCAGCCATAACTATGGCTACACCTTC. Its translation is CASSHNYGYTF.

The chain links TRBV2 to TRBJ2-2; the match to TRBD2 covers 10 bases. V lost 1 base and J lost 9; bases outside the gene matches: 8. In germline, CDR1 is SNHLY, CDR2 FYNNEI. There are 16 residues in the CDR3. CDR3 residues: CASSEGLAGDQRELFF. CDR3 nucleotide sequence: TGTGCCAGCAGTGAAGGGCTAGCGGGGGACCAGAGGGAGCTGTTTTTT.

V is TRBV7-6 and J is TRBJ2-7; 7 bases match TRBD1. J lost 4 bases, V lost 0 bases, and 6 bases had no gene match. This CDR3 is built from 15 residues. Germline-derived CDR1 and CDR2 are SGHVS and FNYEAQ. Here the CDR3 DNA reads TGTGCCAGCAGCTTAGCAACCGGGACAGAGTACGAGCAGTACTTC. Translating it yields CASSLATGTEYEQYF.

V usage is TRBV7-2 and J usage is TRBJ1-4; D gene uncertain. Germline loops: CDR1 SGHTA, CDR2 FQGNSA. The CDR3 runs 15 residues. Trimming pared 1 base from V and 2 bases from J, leaving 8 bases between. The CDR3 DNA is TGTGCCAGCAGCTTAGATCCCGGGACTAATGAAAAACTGTTTTTT. Translating gives CASSLDPGTNEKLFF.

V usage is TRBV7-2 and J usage is TRBJ1-2, with D possibly being TRBD1 (5 bases). Germline assignment: CDR1 SGHTA and CDR2 FQGNSA. This CDR3 is 15 amino acids long. V lost 0 bases, J lost 4 bases, and 12 bases lay in between. This CDR3 is CASSLAPGLTYGYTF. The CDR3 coding sequence is TGTGCCAGCAGCTTAGCCCCAGGGCTGACCTATGGCTACACCTTC.

This chain joins TRBV2 and TRBJ2-7; unclear D gene. This CDR3 has 12 residues. V lost 4 bases, J lost 3 bases, and 7 bases lay in between. Germline assignment: CDR1 SNHLY and CDR2 FYNNEI. Here the CDR3 reads CASSVSSYEQYF. The DNA for the CDR3 is TGTGCCAGCAGTGTTTCCAGCTACGAGCAGTACTTC.

The chain carries TRBV30 and TRBJ1-5, with D possibly TRBD1 on 5 matching bases. This CDR3 has 13 amino acids. V dropped 3 bases and J dropped 2 bases, with 8 bases sitting between them. Germline assignment: CDR1 GTSNPN and CDR2 SVGIG (reference sequence). The CDR3 DNA follows: TGTGCCTGGAGCTGGGGCCGCAATCAGCCCCAGCATTTT. It yields the protein CAWSWGRNQPQHF. Full variable domain (remainder filled in from reference TRBV30 and TRBJ1-5): SQTIHQWPATLVQPVGSPLSLECTVEGTSNPNLYWYRQAAGRGLQLLFYSVGIGQISSEVPQNLSASRPQDRQFILSSKKLLLSDSGFYLCAWSWGRNQPQHFGDGTRLSIL.

The chain is built from TRBV9 and TRBJ1-5, with D tentatively TRBD1 (5 bases). This CDR3 has 15 amino acids. The germline gives CDR1 SGDLS, CDR2 YYNGEE. V gave up 3 bases and J gave up 0 bases, with 10 bases separating them. The CDR3 DNA reads as TGTGCCAGCAGCGCCGACGGACATAGCAATCAGCCCCAGCATTTT. This translates into CASSADGHSNQPQHF.

The rearrangement uses TRBV27 and TRBJ1-2, with TRBD1 matching 7 bases. Germline V gene sequence: CDR1 MNHEY, CDR2 SMNVEV (reference sequence). This CDR3 has 15 residues. The ends lost 3 bases at V and 6 bases at J; junction bases unmatched: 10. In DNA form, the CDR3 reads TGTGCCAGCAGTTTCCTCCGGGACAGCTACAATGGCTACACCTTC. The encoded protein is CASSFLRDSYNGYTF.

The chain couples TRBV7-9 to TRBJ1-4; D is perhaps TRBD1 (5 bases). In germline, CDR1 is SEHNR, CDR2 FQNEAQ (reference sequence). This CDR3 spans 17 amino acids. The V end lost 2 bases, the J end lost 0 bases, and 13 bases lay between the germline ends. CDR3 bases: TGTGCCAGCAGCTTATATAGGACACCAGCAACTAATGAAAAACTGTTTTTT. Its translation: CASSLYRTPATNEKLFF.

This sequence joins TRBV19 and TRBJ2-2; 10 positions agree with TRBD2. Germline assignment: CDR1 LNHDA and CDR2 SQIVND (reference sequence). The CDR3 is made up of 17 amino acids. With V trimmed by 3 bases and J by 3 bases, 7 bases remained unmatched. CDR3: CASSILHSGGYTGELFF. The DNA for the CDR3 is TGTGCCAGTAGTATCCTACATAGCGGGGGGTACACCGGGGAGCTGTTTTTT.

V gene TRBV11-3 combines with J gene TRBJ2-7; tentative D call: TRBD1 (6 bases). Deletions cut 6 bases from V and 4 bases from J, with 10 bases between. CDR3 length equals 12 residues. Germline CDR1 reads SGHNT; CDR2 reads YENEEA. CDR3 sequence: CASRLDSYEQYF. CDR3 sequence (DNA): TGTGCCAGCAGATTGGACAGTTACGAGCAGTACTTC.

This sequence joins TRBV19 and TRBJ1-4, with a tentative D call TRBD1 (6 bases). V lost 6 bases and J lost 2, with 13 bases in between. CDR1 and CDR2 (germline): LNHDA, SQIVND (reference sequence). The length of the CDR3 is 15 residues. The chain's CDR3 is CASRSTGPTNEKLFF. As DNA, the CDR3 is TGTGCCAGTAGGTCTACAGGGCCCACTAATGAAAAACTGTTTTTT.

The chain links TRBV7-2 to TRBJ2-3; D is undetermined. CDR3 length: 12 amino acids. Trimming removed 4 bases at V and 2 bases at J, with 4 bases between. CDR1 and CDR2 (germline): SGHTA, FQGNSA. The CDR3 sequence is CASSSLTDTQYF. The CDR3 nucleotides read TGTGCCAGCAGCTCCCTCACAGATACGCAGTATTTT.

The chain uses TRBV28 and TRBJ2-3; D unresolved. There are 14 residues in the CDR3. Per the germline V gene, CDR1 is MDHEN and CDR2 is SYDVKM. Deletions cut 7 bases from V and 0 bases from J, with 11 bases between. The CDR3: CASTQAGSTDTQYF. As DNA, the CDR3 is TGTGCCAGCACCCAAGCAGGCAGCACAGATACGCAGTATTTT.

The rearrangement joins TRBV7-2 to TRBJ2-1, with 10 nucleotides matching TRBD2. CDR1 is SGHTA, CDR2 FQGNSA, per germline. CDR3 size: 17 residues. Losses at the gene ends were 5 bases for V and 4 bases for J; bases not matched to a gene: 11. The CDR3: CASSPSLLAGLYNEQFF. For the CDR3, the DNA is TGTGCCAGCAGCCCGTCTTTACTAGCGGGGTTGTACAATGAGCAGTTCTTC.

V gene TRBV5-1 combines with J gene TRBJ2-2; D gene ambiguous. Trimming removed 4 bases from V and 5 bases from J, with 18 bases in between. Germline CDR1 is SGHRS and CDR2 is YFSETQ. CDR3 length: 16 amino acids. The CDR3 protein is CASSAVSSSLTGELFF. In nucleotides, the CDR3 is TGCGCCAGCAGCGCCGTTAGTTCAAGTCTTACCGGGGAGCTGTTTTTT.